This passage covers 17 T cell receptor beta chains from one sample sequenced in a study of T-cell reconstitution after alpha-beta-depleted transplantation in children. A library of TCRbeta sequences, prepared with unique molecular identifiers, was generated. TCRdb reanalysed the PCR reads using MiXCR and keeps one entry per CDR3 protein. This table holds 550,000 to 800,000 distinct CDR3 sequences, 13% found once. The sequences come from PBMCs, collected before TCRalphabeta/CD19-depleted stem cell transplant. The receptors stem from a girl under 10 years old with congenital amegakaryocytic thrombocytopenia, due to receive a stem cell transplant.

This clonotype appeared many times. This CDR3 is CSARLVAGATDTQYF. The DNA for the CDR3 is TGCAGCGCCAGACTAGTGGCGGGAGCCACAGATACGCAGTATTTT. The gene calls are TRBV29-1 and TRBJ2-3; 7 nucleotides agree with TRBD2. The CDR3 runs to 15 residues. With 7 bases clipped from V and 2 bases from J, the junction kept 12 bases outside the gene matches. Germline loops: CDR1 SQVTM, CDR2 ANQGSEA.

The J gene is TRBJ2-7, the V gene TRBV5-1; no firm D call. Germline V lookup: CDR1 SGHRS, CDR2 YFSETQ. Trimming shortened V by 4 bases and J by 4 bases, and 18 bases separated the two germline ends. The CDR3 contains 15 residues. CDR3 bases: TGCGCCAGCAGCCCGTACCCCGGGTACCCTTACGAGCAGTACTTC. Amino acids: CASSPYPGYPYEQYF.

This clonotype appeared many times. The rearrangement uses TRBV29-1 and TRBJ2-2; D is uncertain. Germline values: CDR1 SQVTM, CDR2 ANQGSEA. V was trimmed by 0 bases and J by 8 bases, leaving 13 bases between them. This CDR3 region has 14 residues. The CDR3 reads CSVEDQVGAGELFF. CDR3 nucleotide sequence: TGCAGCGTTGAAGATCAAGTGGGCGCTGGGGAGCTGTTTTTT.

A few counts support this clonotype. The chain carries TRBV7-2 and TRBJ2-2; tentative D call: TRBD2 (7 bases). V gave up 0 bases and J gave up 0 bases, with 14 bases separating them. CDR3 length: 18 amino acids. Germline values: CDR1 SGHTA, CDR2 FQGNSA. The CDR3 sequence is CASSLAGGALANTGELFF. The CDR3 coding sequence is TGTGCCAGCAGCTTAGCGGGGGGGGCCCTCGCGAACACCGGGGAGCTGTTTTTT.

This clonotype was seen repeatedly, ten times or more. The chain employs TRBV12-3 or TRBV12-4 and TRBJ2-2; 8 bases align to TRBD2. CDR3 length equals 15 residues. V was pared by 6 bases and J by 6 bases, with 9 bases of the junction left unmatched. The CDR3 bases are TGTGCCAGCAGAGCAAGGCTAGCGGGCGCCGGGGAGCTGTTTTTT. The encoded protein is CASRARLAGAGELFF.

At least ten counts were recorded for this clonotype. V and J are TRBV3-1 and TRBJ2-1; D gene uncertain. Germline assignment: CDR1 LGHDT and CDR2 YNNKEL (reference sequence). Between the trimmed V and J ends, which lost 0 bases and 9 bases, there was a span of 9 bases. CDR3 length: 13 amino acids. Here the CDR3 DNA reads TGTGCCAGCAGCCAAGATTATGGCCTTGAGCAGTTCTTC. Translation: CASSQDYGLEQFF.

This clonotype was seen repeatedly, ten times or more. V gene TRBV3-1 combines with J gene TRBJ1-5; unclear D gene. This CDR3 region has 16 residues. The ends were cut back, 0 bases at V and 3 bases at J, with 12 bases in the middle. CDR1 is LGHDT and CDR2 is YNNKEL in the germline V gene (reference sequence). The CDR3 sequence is CASSQDPAVPNQPQHF. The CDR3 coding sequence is TGTGCCAGCAGCCAAGATCCGGCAGTCCCCAATCAGCCCCAGCATTTT. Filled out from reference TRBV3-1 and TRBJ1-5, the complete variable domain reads DTAVSQTPKYLVTQMGNDKSIKCEQNLGHDTMYWYKQDSKKFLKIMFSYNNKELIINETVPNRFSPKSPDKAHLNLHINSLELGDSAVYFCASSQDPAVPNQPQHFGDGTRLSIL.

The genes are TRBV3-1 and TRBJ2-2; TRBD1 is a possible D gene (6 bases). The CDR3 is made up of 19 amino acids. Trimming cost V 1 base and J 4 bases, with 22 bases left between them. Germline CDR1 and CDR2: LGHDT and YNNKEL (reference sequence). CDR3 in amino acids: CASSQAILGRGHLTGELFF. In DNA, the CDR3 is TGTGCCAGCAGCCAAGCAATCCTAGGACGGGGACACCTCACCGGGGAGCTGTTTTTT.

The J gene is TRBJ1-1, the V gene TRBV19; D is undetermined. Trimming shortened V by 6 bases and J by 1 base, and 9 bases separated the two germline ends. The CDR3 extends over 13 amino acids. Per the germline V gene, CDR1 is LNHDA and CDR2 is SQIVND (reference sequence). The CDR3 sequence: CASRELSNTEAFF. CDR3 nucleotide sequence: TGTGCCAGTAGGGAGCTCTCGAACACTGAAGCTTTCTTT.

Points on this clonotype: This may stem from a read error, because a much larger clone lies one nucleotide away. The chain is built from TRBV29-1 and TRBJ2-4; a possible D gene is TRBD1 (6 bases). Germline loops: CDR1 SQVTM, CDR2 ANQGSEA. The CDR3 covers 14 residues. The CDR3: CCAQGRLAKNIQYF. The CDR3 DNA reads TGCTGCGCCCAGGGGCGTCTAGCCAAAAACATTCAGTACTTC.

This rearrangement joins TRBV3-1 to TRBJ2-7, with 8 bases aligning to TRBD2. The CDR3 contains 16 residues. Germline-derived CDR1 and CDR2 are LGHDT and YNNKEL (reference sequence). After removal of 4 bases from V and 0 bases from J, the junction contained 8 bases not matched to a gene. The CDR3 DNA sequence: TGTGCCAGCAGCCCGTCACCGGGACTAGTCTCCTACGAGCAGTACTTC. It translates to CASSPSPGLVSYEQYF.

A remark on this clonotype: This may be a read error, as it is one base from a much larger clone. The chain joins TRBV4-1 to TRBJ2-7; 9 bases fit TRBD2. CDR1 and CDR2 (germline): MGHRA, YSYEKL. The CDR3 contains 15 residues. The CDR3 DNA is TGCGCCAACAGCCAAGTAATAGCGGGAGTCTACGAGCAGTACTTC. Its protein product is CANSQVIAGVYEQYF.

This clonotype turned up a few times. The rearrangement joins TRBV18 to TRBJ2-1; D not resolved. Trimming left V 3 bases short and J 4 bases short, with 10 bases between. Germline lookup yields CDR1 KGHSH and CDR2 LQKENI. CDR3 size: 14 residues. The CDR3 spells CASSPSLDYNEQFF. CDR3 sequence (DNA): TGTGCCAGCTCACCCTCCCTAGATTACAATGAGCAGTTCTTC.

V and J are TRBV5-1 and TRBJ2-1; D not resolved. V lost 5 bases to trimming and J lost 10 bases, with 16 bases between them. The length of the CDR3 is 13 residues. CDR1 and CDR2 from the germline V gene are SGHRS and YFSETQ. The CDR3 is CASSRLGSREQFF. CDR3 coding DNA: TGCGCCAGCAGTCGATTAGGGTCCCGGGAGCAGTTCTTC.

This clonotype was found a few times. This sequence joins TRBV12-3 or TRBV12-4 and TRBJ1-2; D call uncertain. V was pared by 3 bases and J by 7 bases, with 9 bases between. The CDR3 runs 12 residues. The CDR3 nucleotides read TGTGCCAGCAGTTTTTCCCCACGTGGCTACACCTTC. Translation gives CASSFSPRGYTF.

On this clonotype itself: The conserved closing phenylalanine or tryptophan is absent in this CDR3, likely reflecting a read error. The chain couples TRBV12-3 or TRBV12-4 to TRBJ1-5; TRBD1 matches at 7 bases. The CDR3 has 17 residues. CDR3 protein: CACSPGQWGDSNQPQHS. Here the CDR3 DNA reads TGTGCCTGCAGTCCGGGACAGTGGGGTGATAGCAATCAGCCCCAGCATTCT.

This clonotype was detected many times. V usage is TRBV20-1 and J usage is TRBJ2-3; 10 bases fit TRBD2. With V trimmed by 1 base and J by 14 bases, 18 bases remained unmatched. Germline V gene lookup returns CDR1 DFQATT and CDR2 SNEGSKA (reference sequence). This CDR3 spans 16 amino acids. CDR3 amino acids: CSARARAGGDAPRPYF. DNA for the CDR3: TGCAGTGCTAGAGCCAGAGCGGGAGGGGACGCGCCACGACCGTATTTT.